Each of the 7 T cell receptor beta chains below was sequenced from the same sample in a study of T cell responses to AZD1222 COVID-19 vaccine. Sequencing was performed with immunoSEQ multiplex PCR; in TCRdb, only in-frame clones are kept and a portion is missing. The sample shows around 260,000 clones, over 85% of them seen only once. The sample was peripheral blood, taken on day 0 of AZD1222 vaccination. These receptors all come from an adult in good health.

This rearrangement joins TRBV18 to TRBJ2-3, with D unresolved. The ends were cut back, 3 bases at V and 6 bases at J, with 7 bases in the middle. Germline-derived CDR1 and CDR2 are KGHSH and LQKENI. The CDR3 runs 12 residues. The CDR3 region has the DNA TGTGCCAGCTCACCCCGCCAGGATACGCAGTATTTT. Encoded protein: CASSPRQDTQYF.

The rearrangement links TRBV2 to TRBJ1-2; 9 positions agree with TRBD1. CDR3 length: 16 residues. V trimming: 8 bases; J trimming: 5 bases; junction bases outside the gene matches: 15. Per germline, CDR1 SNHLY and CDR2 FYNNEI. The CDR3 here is CASPSGRRTGVYGYTF. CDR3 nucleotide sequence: TGTGCCAGCCCCAGCGGCCGACGGACAGGGGTGTATGGCTACACCTTC.

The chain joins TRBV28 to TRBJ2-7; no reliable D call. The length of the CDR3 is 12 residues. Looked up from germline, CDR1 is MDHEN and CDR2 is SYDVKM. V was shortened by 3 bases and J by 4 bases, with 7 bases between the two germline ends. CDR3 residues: CASSFGAYEQYF. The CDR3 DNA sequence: TGTGCCAGCAGTTTTGGAGCTTACGAGCAGTACTTC.

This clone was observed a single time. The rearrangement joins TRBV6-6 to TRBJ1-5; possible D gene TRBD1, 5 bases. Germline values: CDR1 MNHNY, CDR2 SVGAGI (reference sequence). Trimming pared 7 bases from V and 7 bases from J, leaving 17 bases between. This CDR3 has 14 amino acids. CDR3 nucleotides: TGTGCCAGCACCCCCCCCGGGGGTACGCAGCCCCAGCATTTT. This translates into CASTPPGGTQPQHF.

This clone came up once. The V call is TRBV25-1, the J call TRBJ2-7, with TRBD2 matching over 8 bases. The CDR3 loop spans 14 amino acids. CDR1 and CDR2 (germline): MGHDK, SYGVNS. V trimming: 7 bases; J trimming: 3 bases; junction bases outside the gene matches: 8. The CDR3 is CASTPSGSNYEQYF. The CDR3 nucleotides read TGTGCCAGCACCCCAAGCGGGAGTAACTACGAGCAGTACTTC.

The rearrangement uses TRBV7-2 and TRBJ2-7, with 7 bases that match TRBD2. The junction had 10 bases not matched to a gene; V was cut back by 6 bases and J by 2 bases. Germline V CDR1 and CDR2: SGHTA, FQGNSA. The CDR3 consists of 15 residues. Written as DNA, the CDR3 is TGTGCCAGCAGACCCGTAGCGGGCGCAGCCTACGAGCAGTACTTC. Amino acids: CASRPVAGAAYEQYF.

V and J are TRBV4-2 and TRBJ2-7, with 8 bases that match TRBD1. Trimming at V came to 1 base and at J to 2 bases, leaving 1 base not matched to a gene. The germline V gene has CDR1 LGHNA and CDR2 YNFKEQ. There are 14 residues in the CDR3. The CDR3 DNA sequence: TGTGCCAGCAGCCAAGGACAGGGGACCTACGAGCAGTACTTC. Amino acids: CASSQGQGTYEQYF.